Each of the 2 T cell receptor beta chains below was sequenced from the same sample in a study of blood T cells in healthy people across ages. The second PCR ran about 6 to 12 cycles with a sample-barcoded 5' primer and J-beta primers. TCRdb recomputed calls from the 5' RACE reads with MiXCR, one row per CDR3 protein. This table has 1.5 million to 2 million distinct CDR3 sequences, roughly 43% appearing once. The sequencing sample was made of blood. The receptors here all came from a human donor in good health.

The chain employs TRBV20-1 and TRBJ1-1; D remains unclear. The CDR3 consists of 10 residues. V was pared by 5 bases and J by 6 bases, with 7 bases between. Germline V CDR1 and CDR2: DFQATT, SNEGSKA (reference sequence). CDR3 amino acids: CSAFFSEAFF. For the CDR3, the DNA is TGCAGTGCTTTCTTTTCTGAAGCTTTCTTT.

The rearrangement uses TRBV5-1 and TRBJ1-2; D not resolved. CDR1 and CDR2 from the germline V gene are SGHRS and YFSETQ. Trimming took 0 bases from V and 8 from J, leaving 11 bases between them. The CDR3 runs to 13 residues. As DNA, the CDR3 is TGCGCCAGCAGCTTGGCGCGGGTCATCGGCTACACCTTC. This sequence encodes CASSLARVIGYTF.